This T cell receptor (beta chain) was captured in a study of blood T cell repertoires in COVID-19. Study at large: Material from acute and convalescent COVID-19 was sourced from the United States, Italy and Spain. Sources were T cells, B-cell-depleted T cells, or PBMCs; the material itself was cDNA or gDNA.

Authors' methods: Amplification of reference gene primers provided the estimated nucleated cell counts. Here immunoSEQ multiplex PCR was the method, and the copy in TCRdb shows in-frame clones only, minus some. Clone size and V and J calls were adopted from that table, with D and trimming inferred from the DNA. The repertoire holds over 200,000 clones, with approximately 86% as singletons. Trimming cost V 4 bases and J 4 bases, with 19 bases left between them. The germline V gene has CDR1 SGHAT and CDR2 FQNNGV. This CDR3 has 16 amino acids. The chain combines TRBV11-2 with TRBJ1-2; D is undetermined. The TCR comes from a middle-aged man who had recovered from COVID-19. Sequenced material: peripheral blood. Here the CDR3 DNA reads TGTGCCAGCAGCTCCAGAGGCGACCTTGCCGGCTATGGCTACACCTTC. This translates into CASSSRGDLAGYGYTF.